Presented here are 18 T cell receptor beta chains from one specimen sequenced in a study of cytomegalovirus exposure and HLA in healthy donors. Primers included in the PCR were 60 Vbeta and 13 Jbeta primers. Clones were sequenced by immunoSEQ multiplex PCR, and TCRdb holds only the in-frame ones, with some missing. The sample holds 100,000 to 150,000 clones, more than 65% seen once. The sample was PBMCs. All receptors derive from a man aged 50-60 years in good health and CMV-seronegative.

In regard to this clone: One junction end disagrees with the germline gene, perhaps due to a read error. The sample holds other DNA sequences that translate to the same CDR3. The chain joins TRBV12-5 to TRBJ1-1; D is uncertain. CDR3 length: 13 residues. Looked up from germline, CDR1 is LGHNT and CDR2 is FRNRAP. As DNA, the CDR3 is TGTGCTAGTGGTTACACAGTGAACACTGAGGCTTTCTTT. It codes for CASGYTVNTEAFF.

V is TRBV15 and J is TRBJ2-3; 7 nucleotides agree with TRBD1. The CDR3 spans 13 residues. The ends lost 8 bases at V and 2 bases at J; junction bases unmatched: 4. Germline CDR1 is LNHNV and CDR2 is YYDKDF (reference sequence). This CDR3 is CATGRGLTDTQYF. The CDR3 DNA is TGTGCCACCGGAAGGGGGCTCACAGATACGCAGTATTTT.

This clone has a handful of counts. V usage is TRBV30 and J usage is TRBJ1-1, with D perhaps matching TRBD1 (5 bases). V was shortened by 4 bases and J by 1 base, with 13 bases between the two germline ends. The CDR3 spans 14 residues. CDR1 GTSNPN and CDR2 SVGIG come from the germline V gene (reference sequence). CDR3 DNA sequence: TGTGCCTGGAACCTAGGACAACGGAACACTGAAGCTTTCTTT. It encodes CAWNLGQRNTEAFF. The whole variable domain, filled in from reference TRBV30 and TRBJ1-1, reads SQTIHQWPATLVQPVGSPLSLECTVEGTSNPNLYWYRQAAGRGLQLLFYSVGIGQISSEVPQNLSASRPQDRQFILSSKKLLLSDSGFYLCAWNLGQRNTEAFFGQGTRLTVV.

This chain uses TRBV7-6 with TRBJ2-2, with D unresolved. V was pared by 0 bases and J by 5 bases, with 16 bases between. CDR3 size: 17 residues. The germline V gene has CDR1 SGHVS and CDR2 FNYEAQ. CDR3: CASSLAYTGSHTGELFF. The CDR3 DNA follows: TGTGCCAGCAGCTTAGCGTACACCGGGTCCCATACCGGGGAGCTGTTTTTT.

J is TRBJ2-7 and V is TRBV5-1; D unclear. The CDR3 contains 14 residues. V was pared by 7 bases and J by 2 bases, with 16 bases between. Germline-derived CDR1 and CDR2 are SGHRS and YFSETQ. The CDR3 is CASGTTVTPYEQYF. Written as DNA, the CDR3 is TGCGCCAGCGGCACTACGGTAACACCCTACGAGCAGTACTTC.

The J gene is TRBJ1-1, the V gene TRBV2; 9 bases match TRBD1. The junction had 12 bases not matched to a gene; V was cut back by 5 bases and J by 5 bases. Germline V gene lookup returns CDR1 SNHLY and CDR2 FYNNEI. CDR3 length equals 16 residues. CDR3 nucleotide sequence: TGTGCCAGCAGTTTTCCGGGACAGGGAAAGGAAACTGAAGCTTTCTTT. Amino acids: CASSFPGQGKETEAFF.

This chain joins TRBV7-9 and TRBJ1-1; D is uncertain. The CDR3 is 12 residues long. Germline lookup yields CDR1 SEHNR and CDR2 FQNEAQ (reference sequence). V was pared by 2 bases and J by 8 bases, with 9 bases between. The CDR3 region has the DNA TGTGCCAGCAGCTTACGGGGTCAAGAAGCTTTCTTT. Its translation: CASSLRGQEAFF.

The rearrangement joins TRBV4-1 to TRBJ2-4; D uncertain. The germline CDR1 and CDR2 sequences are MGHRA and YSYEKL. This CDR3 region has 16 residues. V was pared by 0 bases and J by 0 bases, with 9 bases between. The CDR3 coding sequence is TGCGCCAGCAGCCAAGAAAGTAACTTAGCCAAAAACATTCAGTACTTC. It specifies CASSQESNLAKNIQYF.

The chain carries TRBV6-1 and TRBJ1-5; D might be TRBD1 (5 bases). Per the germline V gene, CDR1 is MNHNS and CDR2 is SASEGT. The CDR3 runs to 15 residues. Trimming stripped 10 bases from V and 5 bases from J, with 21 bases between. The CDR3 region has the DNA TGTGCCACCGCTACTCAGGGATTGTCCGATCAGCCCCAGCATTTT. Its protein product is CATATQGLSDQPQHF.

The chain uses TRBV2 and TRBJ1-4, with D perhaps matching TRBD1 (6 bases). Trimming removed 5 bases at V and 8 bases at J, with 18 bases between. This CDR3 is 15 amino acids long. The germline gives CDR1 SNHLY, CDR2 FYNNEI. The CDR3 region has the DNA TGTGCCAGCAGTAGTATTCTAGGGGGTGCGGAAAAACTGTTTTTT. The encoded protein is CASSSILGGAEKLFF.

The V gene is TRBV9, the J gene TRBJ1-1; D gene uncertain. This CDR3 region has 15 residues. Germline V gives CDR1 SGDLS, CDR2 YYNGEE. Trimming left V 3 bases short and J 0 bases short, with 12 bases between. As DNA, the CDR3 is TGTGCCAGCAGCGCGCTGATAGTCATGAACACTGAAGCTTTCTTT. Translation: CASSALIVMNTEAFF.

The V gene is TRBV9, the J gene TRBJ2-7; 7 nucleotides agree with TRBD1. CDR1 is SGDLS, CDR2 YYNGEE, per germline. V shed 4 bases, J shed 2 bases, and the junction held 6 bases outside the gene matches. CDR3 length: 14 residues. The CDR3 DNA is TGTGCCAGCAGCCTTATGGGACAGCCCTACGAGCAGTACTTC. Amino acid sequence: CASSLMGQPYEQYF. Looking up the rest from reference TRBV9 and TRBJ2-7 gives the full variable domain: DSGVTQTPKHLITATGQRVTLRCSPRSGDLSVYWYQQSLDQGLQFLIQYYNGEERAKGNILERFSAQQFPDLHSELNLSSLELGDSALYFCASSLMGQPYEQYFGPGTRLTVT.

This rearrangement joins TRBV4-1 to TRBJ2-3; the match to TRBD1 covers 7 bases. Germline CDR1 MGHRA, CDR2 YSYEKL. Trimming removed 0 bases from V and 4 bases from J; junction bases left unmatched: 10. This CDR3 has 17 residues. Written as DNA, the CDR3 is TGCGCCAGCAGCCAAGAAGGATTCGACAGGGATGCAGATACGCAGTATTTT. It codes for CASSQEGFDRDADTQYF.

About this clone itself: A read error may produce the germline difference seen at one junction end. Other DNA sequences in the same sample also yield this CDR3. The chain joins TRBV30 to TRBJ1-6, with D hard to call. Germline assignment: CDR1 GTSNPN and CDR2 SVGIG (reference sequence). This CDR3 has 12 residues. The CDR3 sequence is CAWGRDNSPLHF. The DNA of the CDR3 is TGTGCCTGGGGGCGGGATAATTCCCCCCTCCACTTT.

The chain employs TRBV6-5 and TRBJ2-5, with a possible D match to TRBD1 (5 bases). TRBJ2-7 matches the DNA end more closely, so the J call is doubtful. In germline, CDR1 is MNHEY, CDR2 SVGAGI. This CDR3 contains 14 residues. The CDR3 DNA reads as TGTGCCAGCAGGTATACAGGAGACTCCTACGAGCAGTACTTC. This translates into CASRYTGDSYEQYF.

V usage is TRBV20-1 and J usage is TRBJ1-1, with D possibly matching TRBD1 (5 bases). CDR1 DFQATT and CDR2 SNEGSKA come from the germline V gene (reference sequence). The ends were cut back, 5 bases at V and 8 bases at J, with 9 bases in the middle. CDR3 size: 10 residues. The CDR3 DNA reads TGCAGTGCTGGACGGGGGGAAGCTTTCTTT. Translating it yields CSAGRGEAFF.

The V gene is TRBV30, the J gene TRBJ1-1; tentative D call: TRBD1 (5 bases). The CDR3 has 15 residues. Trimming removed 2 bases at V and 3 bases at J, with 16 bases between. Germline V lookup: CDR1 GTSNPN, CDR2 SVGIG (reference sequence). The CDR3 reads CAWSRSGAGDTEAFF. For the CDR3, the DNA is TGTGCCTGGAGTCGGAGTGGGGCGGGGGACACTGAAGCTTTCTTT.

This chain uses TRBV10-1 with TRBJ2-6, with TRBD1 matching 9 bases. Germline V gene lookup returns CDR1 WNHNN and CDR2 SYGVQD (reference sequence). This CDR3 region has 21 residues. The V segment lost 6 bases and the J segment 2 bases; nucleotides outside the gene matches: 20. The CDR3 DNA follows: TGCGCCAGCAGCGCCCCCTCCTGGCGGGACAGGGTTACGGCTGGGGCCAACGTCCTGACTTTC. Amino acids: CASSAPSWRDRVTAGANVLTF.